The 29 T cell receptor beta chains below come from one sample, sequenced in a study of cytomegalovirus exposure and HLA in healthy donors (dated by TCRdb to 2016 to 2017). Libraries were prepared through the immunoSEQ multiplex PCR assay. A mixture of 60 forward primers for TCR Vbeta segments and 13 reverse primers for TCR Jbeta segments was used in the multiplex PCR. TCRdb holds this immuneACCESS table with in-frame rearrangements only. Some clones are missing; in checked studies, unresolved V genes explain under half, and the rest has no known cause. Recorded for this sample are 95,000 to 150,000 clones; around 80% of them occurred a single time. Just under 2% of the sample is taken by the ten largest. Sequences were obtained from PBMCs. The origin of the receptors is a man aged 50-59 years in good health and CMV-seronegative.

The chain carries TRBV7-9 and TRBJ2-1; TRBD2 agrees at 11 bases. The germline V gene encodes CDR1 SEHNR and CDR2 FQNEAQ (reference sequence). This CDR3 has 15 residues. The J segment lost 4 bases and the V segment lost 5 bases, leaving 4 bases of the junction unmatched. The CDR3 DNA reads as TGTGCCAGCAGCCCGACTAGCGGGGCTTACAATGAGCAGTTCTTC. The encoded protein is CASSPTSGAYNEQFF.

This clone was counted a few times. The CDR3 is CASSRQGGTGELFF. The CDR3 DNA sequence: TGTGCCAGCAGTCGACAGGGCGGCACCGGGGAGCTGTTTTTT. The chain recombines TRBV2 with TRBJ2-2; 7 bases line up with TRBD1. V lost 5 bases and J lost 4; bases outside the gene matches: 4. Germline V lookup: CDR1 SNHLY, CDR2 FYNNEI. This CDR3 is built from 14 residues.

This clone was seen only a few times. V and J are TRBV2 and TRBJ2-5; D perhaps matches TRBD1 (6 bases). Trimming removed 6 bases from V and 5 bases from J, with 10 bases in between. This CDR3 is 12 amino acids long. Germline V gene sequence: CDR1 SNHLY, CDR2 FYNNEI. CDR3 region: CASRERGETQYF. The DNA of the CDR3 is TGTGCCAGCAGAGAAAGGGGGGAGACCCAGTACTTC.

This chain connects TRBV21-1 to TRBJ1-5; the D call TRBD1 from the table was never checked on the DNA. TRBV21-1 is designated a pseudogene. CDR3 length: 16 residues. For the CDR3, the DNA is TGTGCCAGCAGCAAATCCGCAGACAGATCCAATCAGCCCCAGCATTTT. This encodes CASSKSADRSNQPQHF.

The chain recombines TRBV7-7 with TRBJ2-2; D is possibly TRBD1 (6 bases). V lost 1 base and J 4 bases, leaving 7 bases between the germline ends. The CDR3 loop spans 14 amino acids. Germline loops: CDR1 SSHAT, CDR2 FNYEAQ (reference sequence). CDR3 nucleotides: TGTGCCAGCAGCTTAGACAGGGTCACCGGGGAGCTGTTTTTT. Protein sequence: CASSLDRVTGELFF.

The rearrangement joins TRBV28 to TRBJ2-7; D not resolved. The CDR3 contains 14 residues. V lost 3 bases, J lost 4 bases, and 13 bases lay in between. Germline loops: CDR1 MDHEN, CDR2 SYDVKM. CDR3 protein: CASSLPSNTYEQYF. CDR3 sequence (DNA): TGTGCCAGCAGTTTGCCCTCCAATACATACGAGCAGTACTTC. Variable domain in full (rest from reference TRBV28 and TRBJ2-7): DVKVTQSSRYLVKRTGEKVFLECVQDMDHENMFWYRQDPGLGLRLIYFSYDVKMKEKGDIPEGYSVSREKKERFSLILESASTNQTSMYLCASSLPSNTYEQYFGPGTRLTVT.

CDR3 in amino acids: CASSLGGGYGYTF. Here the CDR3 DNA reads TGTGCCAGCAGCCTTGGGGGAGGCTATGGCTACACCTTC. The chain uses TRBV27 and TRBJ1-2; tentatively, D is TRBD1 (5 bases). V was shortened by 6 bases and J by 4 bases, with 12 bases between the two germline ends. The CDR3 has 13 residues. Germline-derived CDR1 and CDR2 are MNHEY and SMNVEV (reference sequence).

The V gene is TRBV19, the J gene TRBJ2-3; TRBD2 matches at 7 bases. This CDR3 is built from 14 residues. Germline CDR1 reads LNHDA; CDR2 reads SQIVND (reference sequence). Losses at the gene ends were 3 bases for V and 0 bases for J; bases not matched to a gene: 0. CDR3 sequence reads: CASSMRGSTDTQYF. The CDR3 coding sequence is TGTGCCAGTAGTATGCGGGGGAGCACAGATACGCAGTATTTT.

The chain carries TRBV19 and TRBJ1-5; D unresolved. The V end lost 8 bases, the J end lost 2 bases, and 13 bases lay between the germline ends. CDR3 size: 14 residues. Germline V gene sequence: CDR1 LNHDA, CDR2 SQIVND (reference sequence). DNA for the CDR3: TGTGCCAGTGCCGATAGTAGAGGCAATCAGCCCCAGCATTTT. It translates to CASADSRGNQPQHF. The entire variable domain, with the rest obtained from reference TRBV19 and TRBJ1-5, is as follows: DGGITQSPKYLFRKEGQNVTLSCEQNLNHDAMYWYRQDPGQGLRLIYYSQIVNDFQKGDIAEGYSVSREKKESFPLTVTSAQKNPTAFYLCASADSRGNQPQHFGDGTRLSIL.

The J gene is TRBJ1-5, the V gene TRBV7-7; D perhaps matches TRBD1 (5 bases). Germline values: CDR1 SSHAT, CDR2 FNYEAQ (reference sequence). Trimming took off 8 bases at V and 3 bases at J, with 11 bases between the two ends. The CDR3 runs 13 residues. The CDR3 loop is CASAEGHNQPQHF. The CDR3 DNA follows: TGTGCCAGCGCGGAGGGGCACAATCAGCCCCAGCATTTT.

The count of this clone is one. The rearrangement links TRBV9 to TRBJ1-2; D is perhaps TRBD1 (5 bases). The CDR3 loop spans 14 amino acids. CDR1 SGDLS and CDR2 YYNGEE come from the germline V gene. Deletions cut 3 bases from V and 8 bases from J, with 17 bases between. CDR3 nucleotide sequence: TGTGCCAGCAGCGCGGGGACTCTAGCACCAGGCTACACCTTC. Its translation: CASSAGTLAPGYTF.

This rearrangement joins TRBV7-6 to TRBJ2-3, with a weak D call TRBD1 (5 bases). The CDR3 is 12 residues long. Germline assignment: CDR1 SGHVS and CDR2 FNYEAQ. V was shortened by 6 bases and J by 8 bases, with 12 bases between the two germline ends. CDR3 bases: TGTGCCAGCAGTCCAGGGATACTTACGCAGTATTTT. This translates into CASSPGILTQYF.

This clone showed up just once. The rearrangement links TRBV11-2 to TRBJ2-3; TRBD1 agrees at 7 bases. Trimming took 5 bases from V and 0 from J; bases not matched to a gene: 5. Looked up from germline, CDR1 is SGHAT and CDR2 is FQNNGV. The CDR3 is 15 amino acids. The CDR3 spells CASSARGPSTDTQYF. CDR3 nucleotide sequence: TGTGCCAGCAGCGCTAGGGGGCCAAGCACAGATACGCAGTATTTT.

The V gene is TRBV6-4, the J gene TRBJ1-1; TRBD1 matches 8 bases. The CDR3 has 14 residues. From germline, CDR1 is MRHNA and CDR2 SNTAGT. V gave up 4 bases and J gave up 5 bases; unmatched junction bases: 6. The CDR3 spells CASSANRGDTEAFF. In DNA, the CDR3 is TGTGCCAGCAGTGCGAACAGGGGGGATACTGAAGCTTTCTTT.

The gene calls are TRBV5-6 and TRBJ2-5, with D possibly matching TRBD1 (5 bases). V dropped 3 bases and J dropped 5 bases, with 14 bases sitting between them. The CDR3 has 14 amino acids. CDR1 and CDR2 (germline): SGHDT, YYEEEE. The CDR3 sequence: CASSSDLKGETQYF. CDR3 in DNA: TGTGCCAGCAGCTCGGACCTCAAGGGGGAGACCCAGTACTTC.

The chain joins TRBV7-3 to TRBJ1-1; 8 positions match TRBD1. V lost 8 bases, J lost 3 bases, and 5 bases stayed unmatched. The CDR3 has 13 amino acids. The germline gives CDR1 SGHTA, CDR2 FQGTGA. The DNA for the CDR3 is TGTGCCAGCGGGACGGACAGGGACACTGAAGCTTTCTTT. Protein sequence: CASGTDRDTEAFF.

This chain joins TRBV5-4 and TRBJ2-1, with 7 bases identical to TRBD2. Trimming at V came to 0 bases and at J to 12 bases, leaving 6 bases not matched to a gene. The CDR3 length is 13 residues. The V gene's germline CDR1 is SGHNT and CDR2 YYREEE (reference sequence). In nucleotides, the CDR3 is TGTGCCAGCAGCTTGGATCGCGGGGGTGGGCAGTTCTTC. This gives the protein CASSLDRGGGQFF.

The rearrangement uses TRBV7-2 and TRBJ2-7, with TRBD1 identical over 7 bases. J lost 0 bases, V lost 5 bases, and 7 bases had no gene match. The germline V gene encodes CDR1 SGHTA and CDR2 FQGNSA. The CDR3 runs to 15 residues. In DNA, the CDR3 is TGTGCCAGCAGCCCGTCGACAGGGATCTCCTACGAGCAGTACTTC. Translated: CASSPSTGISYEQYF.

This chain links TRBV11-3 with TRBJ2-3; no clear D gene. The length of the CDR3 is 13 residues. The V gene's germline CDR1 is SGHNT and CDR2 YENEEA. Between the trimmed V and J ends, which lost 1 base and 3 bases, there was a span of 5 bases. The CDR3 spells CASSLGPTDTQYF. The CDR3 DNA is TGTGCCAGCAGCTTAGGGCCGACAGATACGCAGTATTTT.

This clone was seen only once. The V call is TRBV29-1, the J call TRBJ2-1, with 10 nucleotides matching TRBD1. After removal of 7 bases from V and 4 bases from J, the junction contained 7 bases not matched to a gene. The CDR3 is 14 residues long. Germline V gene lookup returns CDR1 SQVTM and CDR2 ANQGSEA. The CDR3 coding sequence is TGCAGCGGTTCCCGGGACAGGGGATACAATGAGCAGTTCTTC. It yields the protein CSGSRDRGYNEQFF.

The chain is built from TRBV28 and TRBJ2-5, with 7 positions matching TRBD2. CDR3 size: 13 residues. J lost 4 bases, V lost 6 bases, and 5 bases had no gene match. The germline V gene encodes CDR1 MDHEN and CDR2 SYDVKM. The CDR3 here is CASRASGAETQYF. The CDR3 nucleotides read TGTGCCAGCAGAGCAAGCGGGGCAGAGACCCAGTACTTC.

The V gene is TRBV5-1, the J gene TRBJ2-7; weak D call: TRBD2 (6 bases). The CDR3 loop spans 13 amino acids. With 0 bases removed from V and 5 bases from J, the gap between germline ends came to 9 bases. Germline V gene sequence: CDR1 SGHRS, CDR2 YFSETQ. The CDR3 DNA is TGCGCCAGCAGCTTGGGGACTAACGACGAGCAGTACTTC. This gives the protein CASSLGTNDEQYF.

Only one count was recorded for this clone. The V call is TRBV7-2, the J call TRBJ2-6; 10 bases match TRBD1. This CDR3 spans 18 amino acids. V shed 4 bases and J 3 bases; nucleotides not matched to a gene: 9. Germline V lookup: CDR1 SGHTA, CDR2 FQGNSA. The CDR3 nucleotides read TGTGCCAGCAGCTCGAGACAGGGGGCGGCTTTTGGGGCCAACGTCCTGACTTTC. Its translation: CASSSRQGAAFGANVLTF.

V and J are TRBV5-4 and TRBJ2-5; TRBD2 matches 13 bases. This CDR3 comprises 16 residues. Germline CDR1 and CDR2: SGHNT and YYREEE (reference sequence). V lost 4 bases, J lost 4 bases, and 7 bases stayed unmatched. CDR3 protein: CASSRRTSGGGETQYF. CDR3 DNA sequence: TGTGCCAGCAGCCGGCGGACTAGCGGGGGCGGAGAGACCCAGTACTTC.

The rearrangement uses TRBV4-2 and TRBJ2-1, with 7 bases fitting TRBD2. The germline gives CDR1 LGHNA, CDR2 YNFKEQ. The CDR3 extends over 15 amino acids. J gave up 5 bases and V 4 bases, and 8 bases lay outside the gene matches. CDR3 nucleotide sequence: TGTGCCAGCAGCCCCGTAGCGGGTCCCAACAATGAGCAGTTCTTC. Protein sequence: CASSPVAGPNNEQFF.

V gene TRBV7-2 combines with J gene TRBJ2-3; possibly TRBD1 for D (5 bases). V lost 1 base and J 4 bases, leaving 9 bases between the germline ends. CDR1 is SGHTA and CDR2 is FQGNSA in the germline V gene. CDR3 size: 14 residues. CDR3 sequence reads: CASSLGTRPDTQYF. The CDR3 bases are TGTGCCAGCAGCTTAGGGACACGACCAGATACGCAGTATTTT.

This clone appeared once. CDR3 sequence: CASSAGLVYGYTF. The CDR3 DNA reads as TGTGCCAGCAGTGCAGGGTTGGTCTATGGCTACACCTTC. The chain joins TRBV6-6 to TRBJ1-2, with D tentatively TRBD1 (5 bases). Germline loops: CDR1 MNHNY, CDR2 SVGAGI (reference sequence). Trimming cost V 5 bases and J 4 bases, with 11 bases left between them. This CDR3 region has 13 residues.

The chain is built from TRBV6-5 and TRBJ2-3; TRBD2 is a possible D gene (6 bases). The V end lost 5 bases, the J end lost 5 bases, and 14 bases lay between the germline ends. Germline CDR1 and CDR2: MNHEY and SVGAGI. CDR3 size: 14 residues. Written as DNA, the CDR3 is TGTGCCAGCAGTCGACATAAGGGAGGAGATACGCAGTATTTT. Translating gives CASSRHKGGDTQYF.

This clone was found a few times. V is TRBV28 and J is TRBJ1-4, with D unclear. The CDR3 has 14 amino acids. Between the trimmed V and J ends, which lost 6 bases and 0 bases, there was a span of 8 bases. CDR1 and CDR2 (germline): MDHEN, SYDVKM. CDR3 residues: CASSPFATNEKLFF. In DNA form, the CDR3 reads TGTGCCAGCAGCCCCTTTGCAACTAATGAAAAACTGTTTTTT.